Listed below are T cell receptor beta chains from one sample, sequenced in a study of blood T cell repertoires in COVID-19. Profiling relied on immunoSEQ multiplex PCR, and the TCRdb table lists in-frame clones only, not all of them. The data contain about 120,000 clones, about 88% of them seen just once; the ten biggest clones take up more than 7%. Sample: peripheral blood. These TCRs come from a woman between 65 and 79 years old who had recovered from COVID-19. Each CDR3 is given with its conserved first and last residue. The D gene is left open where the match is weak. The size field is filled for only some rows; it gives once, few, many or a size class.

cdr3_nt	cdr3_aa	clone_size	j_call	d_call	v_call
TGTGCCAGCAGCCCCGTGGCGGGGGGGGAGCTGTTTTTT	CASSPVAGGELFF	few	TRBJ2-2	NA	TRBV5-4
TGTGCCAGCACCACAGGGGGCTATAGCAATCAGCCCCAGCATTTT	CASTTGGYSNQPQHF	NA	TRBJ1-5	TRBD1	TRBV2
TGTGCCAGTAGTCTAACAGATACGCAGTATTTT	CASSLTDTQYF	NA	TRBJ2-3	NA	TRBV19
TGTGCCAGCAGCTTGGCCGGGACAGGAGGGGCCACCCTCCACTTT	CASSLAGTGGATLHF	NA	TRBJ1-6	TRBD1	TRBV7-9
TGTGCCATCCCGGGACAGGAGGGGGCTGAAAAACTGTTTTTT	CAIPGQEGAEKLFF	NA	TRBJ1-4	TRBD1	TRBV27
TGCGCCAGCAGCTTGGGCCGATGGCCGACGGGCACTGAAGCTTTCTTT	CASSLGRWPTGTEAFF	once	TRBJ1-1	NA	TRBV5-1
TGTGCCAGCAGCTTAGCGGCAGGGGGCACCTACGAGCAGTACTTC	CASSLAAGGTYEQYF	once	TRBJ2-7	TRBD1	TRBV7-9
TGCGCCAGCAGCTTACAGGACACCGGGGAGCTGTTTTTT	CASSLQDTGELFF	few	TRBJ2-2	NA	TRBV5-1
TGTGCCAGCACAGGGCTAGCGGGCGAAAATGAGCAGTTCTTC	CASTGLAGENEQFF	NA	TRBJ2-1	TRBD2	TRBV2
TGTGCCAGCAGCAAAGTGAGGGTACAAGAGACCCAGTACTTC	CASSKVRVQETQYF	once	TRBJ2-5	NA	TRBV21-1
TGTGCCAGCAGCCCATCTCCGACAGGCACGGGAAAACTGTTTTTT	CASSPSPTGTGKLFF	NA	TRBJ1-4	NA	TRBV5-5
TGTGCCAGCAGCTTACAGGCTAACTATAATTCACCCCTCCACTTT	CASSLQANYNSPLHF	NA	TRBJ1-6	NA	TRBV7-2
TGTGCCACCAGTGATTCCCGGACAGGGCGAGAGACCCAGTACTTC	CATSDSRTGRETQYF	NA	TRBJ2-5	TRBD1	TRBV24-1
TGTGCCAGCAACAGGGGGCGATATGAAAAACTGTTTTTT	CASNRGRYEKLFF	NA	TRBJ1-4	TRBD1	TRBV6-4
TGTGCCAGCAGTGCGACTAGCGGGGGGTACAATGAGCAGTTCTTC	CASSATSGGYNEQFF	NA	TRBJ2-1	TRBD2	TRBV2
TGTGCCAGCATAAGGGTTGAGGGCACCGGGGAGCTGTTTTTT	CASIRVEGTGELFF	NA	TRBJ2-2	NA	TRBV2
TGTGCCAGTAGTTCGCCAACAGGGATGTGGCCTGTTTGGGATGAAAAACTGTTTTTT	CASSSPTGMWPVWDEKLFF	NA	TRBJ1-4	NA	TRBV19
TGCGCCAGCAGCCGCGATTCCTTGACAGGGGGCGACGGCTACACCTTC	CASSRDSLTGGDGYTF	once	TRBJ1-2	TRBD1	TRBV4-1
TGTGCCAGTAGTATAGAAAAGGGGGCCTATGGCTACACCTTC	CASSIEKGAYGYTF	NA	TRBJ1-2	TRBD1	TRBV19
TGTGCCACCTCTCAGGGGCAAGAGACCCAGTACTTC	CATSQGQETQYF	NA	TRBJ2-5	NA	TRBV19
TGCGCCAGCAGCTCACAGAACTCTGGGGCCAACGTCCTGACTTTC	CASSSQNSGANVLTF	NA	TRBJ2-6	NA	TRBV5-1
TGCGCCAGCAGCACGGGACGCAGCGGGGGCACAGATACGCAGTATTTT	CASSTGRSGGTDTQYF	NA	TRBJ2-3	TRBD2	TRBV5-1
TGTGCCTGGAGTTACGGAGAGACCCAGTACTTC	CAWSYGETQYF	NA	TRBJ2-5	NA	TRBV30
TGTGCCAGCAGCTCCCAGGACAGGTCCCCGACCGGGGAGCTGTTTTTT	CASSSQDRSPTGELFF	once	TRBJ2-2	TRBD1	TRBV5-4
TGCAGTGATAGTGGGCTAGCCCCCTACAATGAGCAGTTCTTC	CSDSGLAPYNEQFF	NA	TRBJ2-1	NA	TRBV20-1
TGCGCCAGCAGCTTGGGGCAGGGGGCGGATGAGCAGTTCTTC	CASSLGQGADEQFF	NA	TRBJ2-1	TRBD1	TRBV5-1
TGTGCCAGCAGCACAGTGGGCTATGGCTACACCTTC	CASSTVGYGYTF	few	TRBJ1-2	NA	TRBV5-5
TGTGCCAGCAGCAACGAGCCGATTAACACTGAAGCTTTCTTT	CASSNEPINTEAFF	NA	TRBJ1-1	NA	TRBV21-1
TGTGCCAGCAGCTTATCGGCAGGGAGGTTTAGGACCCAGTACTTC	CASSLSAGRFRTQYF	NA	TRBJ2-5	NA	TRBV7-3
TGTGCCAGCAGTGAGGGACAGGGTTTCGATCAGCCCCAGCATTTT	CASSEGQGFDQPQHF	NA	TRBJ1-5	TRBD1	TRBV6-4
TGTGCCATCAGGGAACAGGGAAGTAGCAATCAGCCCCAGCATTTT	CAIREQGSSNQPQHF	NA	TRBJ1-5	NA	TRBV10-3